This T cell receptor (beta chain) was documented in a study of persistence of HIV-infected CD4 T cells. The libraries were made with immunoSEQ version 4 in survey mode. TCRdb keeps only in-frame clones here, not all; method: immunoSEQ multiplex PCR. The sample lists 13,000 or so clones, 66% occurring once. V dropped 3 bases and J dropped 5; count of bases not matched to a gene: 11. The CDR3 is 15 residues long. Germline-derived CDR1 and CDR2 are DFQATT and SNEGSKA (reference sequence). This clone was counted only a few times. Antigen specificity is unknown. The stimulus was an HIV-1 Gag 15-mer peptide pool, approximately 0.93 ug/peptide/mL. Sorting of responding CD4+ T cells relied on upregulated CD40 ligand together with CD69. Points from the study as a whole: TCRbeta richness was lower in CMV- and Gag-responding cells than in anti-CD3/anti-CD28-responding cells.

This chain uses TRBV20-1 with TRBJ2-5, with TRBD2 matching over 8 bases. This receptor was identified in an adult man with HIV who was CMV-seropositive. This specimen consisted of CD4+ T cells sorted from PBMCs after roughly 18-hour stimulation, obtained from a patient who received antiretroviral therapy. CDR3: CSASNPGRAGETQYF. CDR3 nucleotide sequence: TGCAGTGCTAGTAACCCCGGGAGGGCCGGGGAGACCCAGTACTTC.